The entry below describes one T cell receptor (beta chain). The entry originates in a study of T cell changes during pregnancy in multiple sclerosis. CDR3 length equals 12 residues. Trimming removed 7 bases at V and 4 bases at J, with 10 bases between. The germline V gene encodes CDR1 MNHNS and CDR2 SASEGT. Some clones are missing from TCRdb's copy, which holds only in-frame ones; the method was immunoSEQ multiplex PCR. The sample lists about 68,000 clones, under 95% occurring once. This sequence originates from a female donor with multiple sclerosis, enrolled in a pregnancy study. The rearrangement joins TRBV6-1 to TRBJ1-2, with a tentative D call TRBD1 (6 bases). The source material was peripheral blood, sampled in the second trimester of pregnancy. CDR3 nucleotide sequence: TGTGCCAGCACTTCGGACAGCTATGGCTACACCTTC. This sequence encodes CASTSDSYGYTF.